The clone carrying this T cell receptor (beta chain) was recorded at least ten times. Molecular barcoded adaptors covering alpha/delta and beta/gamma chains were used on approximately 400 ng RNA. One entry per CDR3 protein results from TCRdb running MiXCR on the reads. The sample yields tens of thousands of distinct CDR3 sequences, roughly 12% seen once. The CDR3 totals 15 residues. Trimming removed 0 bases from V and 1 base from J; junction bases left unmatched: 4. CDR1 and CDR2 (germline): SGHRS, YFSETQ. This specimen comes from a study of read filtering for tumor transcriptome and immune sequencing.

The sample comprised a population of CD138-negative cells sorted from bone marrow. This clonotype was sampled from a donor aged 40 or over with multiple myeloma. This chain connects TRBV5-1 to TRBJ2-7, with 7 bases aligning to TRBD2. DNA for the CDR3: TGCGCCAGCAGCTTGGCGGCGGGAGTGTCCTACGAGCAGTACTTC. It yields the protein CASSLAAGVSYEQYF. Supplemented by reference TRBV5-1 and TRBJ2-7, the full variable domain reads KAGVTQTPRYLIKTRGQQVTLSCSPISGHRSVSWYQQTPGQGLQFLFEYFSETQRNKGNFPGRFSGRQFSNSRSEMNVSTLELGDSALYLCASSLAAGVSYEQYFGPGTRLTVT.